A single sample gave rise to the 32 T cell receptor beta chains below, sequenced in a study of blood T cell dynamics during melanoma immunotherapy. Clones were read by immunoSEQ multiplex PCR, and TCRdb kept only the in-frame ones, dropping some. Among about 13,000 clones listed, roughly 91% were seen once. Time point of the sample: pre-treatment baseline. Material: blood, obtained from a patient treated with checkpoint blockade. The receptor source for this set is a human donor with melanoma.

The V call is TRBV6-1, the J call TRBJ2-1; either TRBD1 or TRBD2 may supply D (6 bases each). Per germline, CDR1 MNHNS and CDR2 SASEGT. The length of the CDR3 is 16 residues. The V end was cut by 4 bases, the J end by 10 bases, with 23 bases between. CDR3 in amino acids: CASSASPIGGQREQFF. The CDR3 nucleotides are TGTGCCAGCAGTGCCAGTCCGATTGGGGGGCAACGGGAGCAGTTCTTC.

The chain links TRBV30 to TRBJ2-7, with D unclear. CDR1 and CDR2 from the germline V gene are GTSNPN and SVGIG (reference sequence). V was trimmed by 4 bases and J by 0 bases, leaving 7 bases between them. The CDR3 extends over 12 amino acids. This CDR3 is CAWTTVSYEQYF. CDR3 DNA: TGTGCCTGGACCACCGTCTCCTACGAGCAGTACTTC. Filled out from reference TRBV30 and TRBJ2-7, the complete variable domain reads SQTIHQWPATLVQPVGSPLSLECTVEGTSNPNLYWYRQAAGRGLQLLFYSVGIGQISSEVPQNLSASRPQDRQFILSSKKLLLSDSGFYLCAWTTVSYEQYFGPGTRLTVT.

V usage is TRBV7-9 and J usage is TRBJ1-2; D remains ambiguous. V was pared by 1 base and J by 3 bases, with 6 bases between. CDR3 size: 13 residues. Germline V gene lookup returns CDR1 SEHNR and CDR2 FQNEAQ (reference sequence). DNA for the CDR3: TGTGCCAGCAGCTTAGGGGCCGACTATGGCTACACCTTC. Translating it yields CASSLGADYGYTF.

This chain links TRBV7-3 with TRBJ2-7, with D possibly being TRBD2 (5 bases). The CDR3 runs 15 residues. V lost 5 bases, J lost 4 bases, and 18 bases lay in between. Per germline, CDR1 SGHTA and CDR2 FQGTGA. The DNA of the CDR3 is TGTGCCAGCAGCCCTTACGGAGGCCCGGGATACGAGCAGTACTTC. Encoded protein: CASSPYGGPGYEQYF.

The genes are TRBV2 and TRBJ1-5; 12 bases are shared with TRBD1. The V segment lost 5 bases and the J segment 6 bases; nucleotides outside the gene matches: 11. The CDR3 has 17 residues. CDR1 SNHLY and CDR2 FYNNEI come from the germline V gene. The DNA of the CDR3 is TGTGCCAGCAGTTATACTCCGGGACAGGGGGCAGGTCAGCCCCAGCATTTT. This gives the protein CASSYTPGQGAGQPQHF. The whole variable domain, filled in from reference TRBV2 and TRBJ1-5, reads EPEVTQTPSHQVTQMGQEVILRCVPISNHLYFYWYRQILGQKVEFLVSFYNNEISEKSEIFDDQFSVERPDGSNFTLKIRSTKLEDSAMYFCASSYTPGQGAGQPQHFGDGTRLSIL.

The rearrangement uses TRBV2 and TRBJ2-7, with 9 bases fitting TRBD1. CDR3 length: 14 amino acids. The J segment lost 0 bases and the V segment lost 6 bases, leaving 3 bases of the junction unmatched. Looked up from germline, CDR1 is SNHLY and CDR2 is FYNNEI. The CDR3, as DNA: TGTGCCAGCAGGGCGACAGGGGGCTCCTACGAGCAGTACTTC. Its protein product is CASRATGGSYEQYF.

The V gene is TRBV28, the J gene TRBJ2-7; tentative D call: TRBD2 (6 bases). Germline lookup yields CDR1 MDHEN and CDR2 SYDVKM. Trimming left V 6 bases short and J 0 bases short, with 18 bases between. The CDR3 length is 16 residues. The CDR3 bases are TGTGCCAGCAGCCCTGCCGGGAGCGGATCCTCCTACGAGCAGTACTTC. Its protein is CASSPAGSGSSYEQYF.

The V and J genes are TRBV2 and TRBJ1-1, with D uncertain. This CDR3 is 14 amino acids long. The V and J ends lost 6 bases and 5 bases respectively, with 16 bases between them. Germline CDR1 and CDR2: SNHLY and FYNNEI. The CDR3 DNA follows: TGTGCCAGCAGCGCGACAATGGTTACGACTGAAGCTTTCTTT. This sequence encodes CASSATMVTTEAFF.

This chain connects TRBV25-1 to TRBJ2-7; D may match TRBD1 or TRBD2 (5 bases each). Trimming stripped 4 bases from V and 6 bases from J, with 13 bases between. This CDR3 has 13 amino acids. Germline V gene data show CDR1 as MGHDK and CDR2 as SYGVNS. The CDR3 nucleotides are TGTGCCAGCAGTGTCGGGACCCTCGGCGAGCAGTACTTC. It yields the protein CASSVGTLGEQYF.

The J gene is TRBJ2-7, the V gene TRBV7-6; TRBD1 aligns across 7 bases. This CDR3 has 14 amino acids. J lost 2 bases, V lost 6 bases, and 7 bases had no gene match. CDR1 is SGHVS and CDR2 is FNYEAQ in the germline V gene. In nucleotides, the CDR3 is TGTGCCAGCAGTTCCACGGGACAGACCTACGAGCAGTACTTC. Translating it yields CASSSTGQTYEQYF.

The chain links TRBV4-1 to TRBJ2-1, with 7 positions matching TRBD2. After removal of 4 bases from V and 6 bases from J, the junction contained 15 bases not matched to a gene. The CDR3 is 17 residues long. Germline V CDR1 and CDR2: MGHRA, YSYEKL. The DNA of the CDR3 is TGCGCCAGCAGCCGGGGTGGTGTAGCGGGTCTGGGCAATGAGCAGTTCTTC. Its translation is CASSRGGVAGLGNEQFF.

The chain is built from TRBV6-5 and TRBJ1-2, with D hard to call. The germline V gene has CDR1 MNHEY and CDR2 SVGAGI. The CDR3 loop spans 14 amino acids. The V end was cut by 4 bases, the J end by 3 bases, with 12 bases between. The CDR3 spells CASSLAGGYYGYTF. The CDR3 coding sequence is TGTGCCAGCAGTTTGGCAGGCGGGTACTATGGCTACACCTTC.

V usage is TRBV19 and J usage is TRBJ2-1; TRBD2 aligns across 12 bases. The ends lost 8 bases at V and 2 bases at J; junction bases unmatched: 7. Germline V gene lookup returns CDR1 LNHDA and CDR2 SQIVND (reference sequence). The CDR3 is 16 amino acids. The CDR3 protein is CASSTRTSGTYNEQFF. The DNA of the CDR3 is TGTGCCAGTTCAACCAGGACTAGCGGGACCTACAATGAGCAGTTCTTC. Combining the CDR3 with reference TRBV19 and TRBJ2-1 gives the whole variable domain DGGITQSPKYLFRKEGQNVTLSCEQNLNHDAMYWYRQDPGQGLRLIYYSQIVNDFQKGDIAEGYSVSREKKESFPLTVTSAQKNPTAFYLCASSTRTSGTYNEQFFGPGTRLTVL.

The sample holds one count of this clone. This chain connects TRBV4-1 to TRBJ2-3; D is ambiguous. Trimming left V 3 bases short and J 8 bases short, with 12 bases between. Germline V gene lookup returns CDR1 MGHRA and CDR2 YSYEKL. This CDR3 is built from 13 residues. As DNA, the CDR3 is TGCGCCAGCAGCCAGACCATTATCTCTACGCAGTATTTT. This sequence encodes CASSQTIISTQYF.

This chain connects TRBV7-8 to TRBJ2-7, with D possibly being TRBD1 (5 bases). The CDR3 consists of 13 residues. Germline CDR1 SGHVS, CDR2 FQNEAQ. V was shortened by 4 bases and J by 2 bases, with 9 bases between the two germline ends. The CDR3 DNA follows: TGTGCCAGCAGCTGGGGCGGAACCTACGAGCAGTACTTC. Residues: CASSWGGTYEQYF.

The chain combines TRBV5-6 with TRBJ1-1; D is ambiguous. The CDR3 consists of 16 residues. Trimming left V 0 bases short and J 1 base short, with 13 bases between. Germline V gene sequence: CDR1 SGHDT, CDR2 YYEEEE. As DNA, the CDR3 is TGTGCCAGCAGCTTGGTGAACTCGATACGGAACACTGAAGCTTTCTTT. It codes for CASSLVNSIRNTEAFF.

The CDR3 here is CASSPRTGKNTGELFF. The CDR3 region has the DNA TGCGCCAGCAGCCCACGGACAGGGAAGAACACCGGGGAGCTGTTTTTT. The chain couples TRBV5-1 to TRBJ2-2; 8 nucleotides line up with TRBD1. The CDR3 totals 16 residues. J gave up 1 base and V 4 bases, and 6 bases lay outside the gene matches. Germline CDR1 is SGHRS and CDR2 is YFSETQ.

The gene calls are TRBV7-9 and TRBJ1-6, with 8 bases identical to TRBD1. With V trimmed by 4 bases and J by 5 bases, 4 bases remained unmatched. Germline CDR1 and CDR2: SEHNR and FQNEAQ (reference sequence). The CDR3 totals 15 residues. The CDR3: CASSSDRDHNSPLHF. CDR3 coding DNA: TGTGCCAGCAGCTCGGACAGGGATCATAATTCACCCCTCCACTTT.

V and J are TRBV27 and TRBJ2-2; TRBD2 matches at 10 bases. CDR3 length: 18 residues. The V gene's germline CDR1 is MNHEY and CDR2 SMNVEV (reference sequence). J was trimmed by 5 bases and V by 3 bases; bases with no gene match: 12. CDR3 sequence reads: CASSFNQREGIKTGELFF. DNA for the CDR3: TGTGCCAGCAGTTTCAACCAGCGGGAGGGCATAAAAACCGGGGAGCTGTTTTTT.

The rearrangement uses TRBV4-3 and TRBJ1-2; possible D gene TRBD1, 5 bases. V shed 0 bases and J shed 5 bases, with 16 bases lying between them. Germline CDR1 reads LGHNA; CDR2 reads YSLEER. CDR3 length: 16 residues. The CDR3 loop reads CASSQDRAGRGYGYTF. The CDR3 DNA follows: TGCGCCAGCAGCCAAGATCGGGCAGGGAGGGGATATGGCTACACCTTC.

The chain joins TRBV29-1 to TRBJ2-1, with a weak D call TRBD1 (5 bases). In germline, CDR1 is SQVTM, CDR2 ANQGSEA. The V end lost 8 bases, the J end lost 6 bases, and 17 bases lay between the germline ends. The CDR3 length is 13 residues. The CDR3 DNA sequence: TGCAGCTACCAAGGGGCTCTGGGCAATGAGCAGTTCTTC. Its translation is CSYQGALGNEQFF.

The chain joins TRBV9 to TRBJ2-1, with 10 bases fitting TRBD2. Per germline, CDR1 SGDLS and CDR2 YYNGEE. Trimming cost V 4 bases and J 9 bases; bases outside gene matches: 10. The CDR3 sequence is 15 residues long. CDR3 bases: TGTGCCAGCAGCTCACGGGCTAGCGGGAGTGTTGAGCAGTTCTTC. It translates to CASSSRASGSVEQFF.

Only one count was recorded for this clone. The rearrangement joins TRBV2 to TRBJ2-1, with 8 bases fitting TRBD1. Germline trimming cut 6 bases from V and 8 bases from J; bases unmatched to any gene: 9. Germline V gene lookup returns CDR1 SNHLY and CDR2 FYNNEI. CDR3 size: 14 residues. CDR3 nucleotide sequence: TGTGCCAGCAGCGAATTTTCGACAGGGGATGAGCAGTTCTTC. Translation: CASSEFSTGDEQFF. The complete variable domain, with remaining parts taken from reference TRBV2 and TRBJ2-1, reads EPEVTQTPSHQVTQMGQEVILRCVPISNHLYFYWYRQILGQKVEFLVSFYNNEISEKSEIFDDQFSVERPDGSNFTLKIRSTKLEDSAMYFCASSEFSTGDEQFFGPGTRLTVL.

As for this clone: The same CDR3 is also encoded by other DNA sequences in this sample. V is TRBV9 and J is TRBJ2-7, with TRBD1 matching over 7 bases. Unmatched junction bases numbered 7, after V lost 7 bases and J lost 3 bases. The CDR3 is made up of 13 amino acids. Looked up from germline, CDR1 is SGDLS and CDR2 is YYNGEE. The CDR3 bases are TGTGCCAGCGCCGAGGGACAGAGCTACGAGCAGTACTTC. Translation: CASAEGQSYEQYF.

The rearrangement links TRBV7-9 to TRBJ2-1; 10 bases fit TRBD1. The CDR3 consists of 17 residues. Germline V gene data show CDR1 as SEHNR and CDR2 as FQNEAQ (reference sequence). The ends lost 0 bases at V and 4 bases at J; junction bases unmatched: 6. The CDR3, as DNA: TGTGCCAGCAGCTTAGCGGGGAGGGGACAGGGGTACAATGAGCAGTTCTTC. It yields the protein CASSLAGRGQGYNEQFF. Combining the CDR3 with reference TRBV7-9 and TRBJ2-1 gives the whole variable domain DTGVSQNPRHKITKRGQNVTFRCDPISEHNRLYWYRQTLGQGPEFLTYFQNEAQLEKSRLLSDRFSAERPKGSFSTLEIQRTEQGDSAMYLCASSLAGRGQGYNEQFFGPGTRLTVL.

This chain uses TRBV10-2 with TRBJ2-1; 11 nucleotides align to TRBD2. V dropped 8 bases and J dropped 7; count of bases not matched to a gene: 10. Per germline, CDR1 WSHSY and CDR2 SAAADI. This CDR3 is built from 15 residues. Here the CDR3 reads CASSGTSGGGNEQFF. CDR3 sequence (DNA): TGCGCCAGCTCCGGGACTAGCGGCGGGGGGAATGAGCAGTTCTTC.

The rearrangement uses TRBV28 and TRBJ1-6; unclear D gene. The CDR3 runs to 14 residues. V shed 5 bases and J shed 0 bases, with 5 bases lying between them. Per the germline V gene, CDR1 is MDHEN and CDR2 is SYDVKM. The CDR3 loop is CASSRSSYNSPLHF. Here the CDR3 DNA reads TGTGCCAGCAGTCGGAGCTCCTATAATTCACCCCTCCACTTT.

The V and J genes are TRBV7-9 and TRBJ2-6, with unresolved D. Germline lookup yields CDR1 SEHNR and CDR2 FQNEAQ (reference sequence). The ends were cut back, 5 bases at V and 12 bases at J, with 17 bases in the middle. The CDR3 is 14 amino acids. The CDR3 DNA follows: TGTGCCAGCAGCCATTTACGAAGGTCCGGCGTCCTGACTTTC. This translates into CASSHLRRSGVLTF.

The CDR3, as DNA: TGTGCCAGCACCCCTCTAGGGACAGGGATGGAAAAACTGTTTTTT. Residues: CASTPLGTGMEKLFF. The chain employs TRBV2 and TRBJ1-4; 9 bases are a match to TRBD1. The trim removed 7 bases at V and 8 bases at J, leaving 11 bases unmatched. Germline CDR1 and CDR2: SNHLY and FYNNEI. The length of the CDR3 is 15 residues.

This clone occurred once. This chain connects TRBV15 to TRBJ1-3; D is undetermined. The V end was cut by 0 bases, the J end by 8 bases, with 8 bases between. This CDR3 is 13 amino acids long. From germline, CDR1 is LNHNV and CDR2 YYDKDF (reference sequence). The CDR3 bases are TGTGCCACCAGCAGAGATGCCCACGACACCATATATTTT. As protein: CATSRDAHDTIYF.

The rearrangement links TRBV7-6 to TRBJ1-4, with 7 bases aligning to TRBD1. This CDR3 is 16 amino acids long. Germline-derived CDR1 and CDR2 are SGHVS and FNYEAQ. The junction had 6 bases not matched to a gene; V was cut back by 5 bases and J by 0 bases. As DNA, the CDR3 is TGTGCCAGCAGCCCCGGACAGGCCGCAACTAATGAAAAACTGTTTTTT. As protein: CASSPGQAATNEKLFF.

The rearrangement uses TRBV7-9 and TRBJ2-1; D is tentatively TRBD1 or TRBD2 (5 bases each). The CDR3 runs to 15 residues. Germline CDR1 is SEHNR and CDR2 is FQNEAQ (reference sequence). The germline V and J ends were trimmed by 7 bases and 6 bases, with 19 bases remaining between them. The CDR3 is CASTPRDLPFNEQFF. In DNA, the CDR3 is TGTGCCAGCACACCCCGGGACCTACCCTTCAATGAGCAGTTCTTC.